The rows below give T cell receptor beta chains drawn from one sample of a study of blood T cell repertoires in COVID-19. The protocol was immunoSEQ multiplex PCR, while the TCRdb copy is restricted to in-frame clones and leaves out a portion. This table holds 30,000 to 45,000 clones, 60% to 85% found once. Sequenced input: peripheral blood. These TCRs come from a man between 60 and 75 years old with active COVID-19. CDR3s include the opening cysteine and the closing phenylalanine or tryptophan. D genes are given only for firm matches. Clone size is given for some rows only: seen once, a few or many times, or a class if the clone is expanded.

14 TRBJ2-7 TRBV7-2 NA NA TGTGCCAGCAGCTTAAGCACCAGGGGTGCCGAGCAGTACTTC CASSLSTRGAEQYF
16 TRBJ1-2 TRBV11-2 NA TRBD1 TGTGCCAGCAGCGACGGGGGACAGTCCGTGAACTATGGCTACACCTTC CASSDGGQSVNYGYTF
16 TRBJ2-3 TRBV28 NA TRBD2 TGTGCCAGCAGTTGGACTAGACGTCTTGACACAGATACGCAGTATTTT CASSWTRRLDTDTQYF
14 TRBJ2-3 TRBV28 NA NA TGTGCCAGCAGTTCGTTGGGCCCTGGGTTGGAGCAGTATTTT CASSSLGPGLEQYF
15 TRBJ2-3 TRBV9 NA TRBD1 TGTGCCAGCAGCGTAGGGACAGGGAGCCCCGGCGCGCAGTATTTT CASSVGTGSPGAQYF
18 TRBJ2-5 TRBV5-1 NA TRBD2 TGCGCCAGCTCATCGGGGACTAGCGGGAGTGGGGCCCAAGAGACCCAGTACTTC CASSSGTSGSGAQETQYF
14 TRBJ1-2 TRBV2 NA NA TGTGCCAGCAGCCCGGGGGGGCTTGTCTATGGCTACACCTTC CASSPGGLVYGYTF
15 TRBJ2-5 TRBV7-2 NA NA TGTGCCAGCAGCTTAGCGCTCTGGGCACAAGAGACCCAGTACTTC CASSLALWAQETQYF
13 TRBJ1-5 TRBV10-2 NA NA TGCGCCAGCAGTGCTGGGGAGGGTCAGCCCCAGCATTTT CASSAGEGQPQHF
18 TRBJ1-2 TRBV7-9 NA TRBD1 TGTGCCAGCAGCTTAGAAATTAGGAGGGGACAGCAGGTTTATGGCTACACCTTC CASSLEIRRGQQVYGYTF
13 TRBJ1-1 TRBV10-1 few NA TGCGCCAGCAAAGACAGAATGAACACTGAAGCTTTCTTT CASKDRMNTEAFF
13 TRBJ2-7 TRBV24-1 few NA TGTGCCACCAGTGACGGACTACACTACGAGCAGTACTTC CATSDGLHYEQYF
15 TRBJ2-1 TRBV5-1 NA TRBD2 TGCGCCAGCAGCTTAGGCGGGGGGCCTTACAATGAGCAGTTCTTC CASSLGGGPYNEQFF
17 TRBJ2-2 TRBV6-2/TRBV6-3 NA TRBD2 TGTGCCAGCAGTTCTTGGCTAGCGGAACTCAACACCGGGGAGCTGTTTTTT CASSSWLAELNTGELFF
17 TRBJ2-7 TRBV7-2 NA TRBD2 TGTGCCAGCAGCTTAGATGGGACTAGCGGGGCTTCCTACGAGCAGTACTTC CASSLDGTSGASYEQYF
14 TRBJ2-7 TRBV27 NA NA TGTGCCAGCGGCATCCCTGGCCGAACCTACGAGCAGTACTTC CASGIPGRTYEQYF
16 TRBJ2-2 TRBV11-1 few TRBD1 TGTGCCAGCTCCGGGACAGGGGTTTTTGGGACCGGGGAGCTGTTTTTT CASSGTGVFGTGELFF
15 TRBJ1-1 TRBV6-6 NA NA TGTGCCAGCCAACTTGGGATAGGGGGGGACACTGAAGCTTTCTTT CASQLGIGGDTEAFF
14 TRBJ2-7 TRBV2 NA TRBD1 TGTGCCAGCAATTCCGGGACAGCCTCCTACGAGCAGTACTTC CASNSGTASYEQYF
13 TRBJ1-5 TRBV2 NA TRBD1 TGTGCCAGCAGGGGACAGTCCAATCAGCCCCAGCATTTT CASRGQSNQPQHF
17 TRBJ2-3 TRBV4-3 NA TRBD2 TGCGCCAGCAGCCTAACGACTAGCGGGACCACCACAGATACGCAGTATTTT CASSLTTSGTTTDTQYF
13 TRBJ1-1 TRBV30 NA NA TGTGCCCGGGAGGGAGGAGGGAGTAGACGAGCTTTCTTT CAREGGGSRRAFF
15 TRBJ2-1 TRBV5-6 NA NA TGTGCCAGCAGCCGAGGGCCTAGCCCCTACAATGAGCAGTTCTTC CASSRGPSPYNEQFF
13 TRBJ2-7 TRBV28 NA TRBD1 TGTGCCAGCAGGTGGACAGGGCTGGGGGAGCAGTACTTC CASRWTGLGEQYF
13 TRBJ1-5 TRBV5-1 NA NA TGCGCCAGCAGCACTGGGGACATCGCGACCCAGCATTTT CASSTGDIATQHF
15 TRBJ2-2 TRBV5-1 NA NA TGCGCCAGCAGCTCCCCCCTGGGGGGCACCGGGGAGCTGTTTTTT CASSSPLGGTGELFF
17 TRBJ2-7 TRBV14 NA TRBD2 TGTGCCAGCAGCCAAGGGAGTGCGGCTAGCGGGAGATACGAGCAGTACTTC CASSQGSAASGRYEQYF
13 TRBJ2-7 TRBV5-4 NA TRBD2 TGTGCCAGCAGCTTTTCGGGAGGGCACGAGCAGTACTTC CASSFSGGHEQYF
17 TRBJ2-2 TRBV4-1 NA NA TGCGCCAGCAGCCAAGTACCTCTCCGGGGTAGGACCGGGGAGCTGTTTTTT CASSQVPLRGRTGELFF
16 TRBJ2-7 TRBV5-6 NA TRBD1 TGTGCCAGCAGTCCGGAAACAGGGGAGAAATCCTACGAGCAGTACTTC CASSPETGEKSYEQYF
13 TRBJ1-2 TRBV7-2 NA TRBD1 TGTGCCAGCAGCCCTCAGGGGGGTAAGGGCTACACCTTC CASSPQGGKGYTF
15 TRBJ2-2 TRBV10-3 NA TRBD1 TGTGCCATCAGGACTGACAGGGCGGGCACCGGGGAGCTGTTTTTT CAIRTDRAGTGELFF
15 TRBJ1-2 TRBV18 NA TRBD1 TGTGCCAGCTCACGGGGACAGGGAGCTAACTATGGCTACACCTTC CASSRGQGANYGYTF
12 TRBJ1-3 TRBV14 NA NA TGTGCCAGCAGCTTCTATATGAGTGGCATATATTTT CASSFYMSGIYF
12 TRBJ2-1 TRBV20-1 once NA TGCAGTGCTGGTGCTGCGTACAATGAGCAGTTCTTC CSAGAAYNEQFF
13 TRBJ2-1 TRBV5-1 NA NA TGCGCCAGCAGCTACACTCTAGGTTATGAGCAGTTCTTC CASSYTLGYEQFF
15 TRBJ2-1 TRBV27 NA TRBD2 TGTGCCAGCAGTCATAGCGGGGGGGCTGTTAATGAGCAGTTCTTC CASSHSGGAVNEQFF
12 TRBJ2-3 TRBV6-2/TRBV6-3 NA NA TGTGCCAGCAGTGGGGCTACAGATACGCAGTATTTT CASSGATDTQYF
13 TRBJ1-3 TRBV10-3 NA NA TGTGCCACCCAGGCGACCTCTGGAAACACCATATATTTT CATQATSGNTIYF
16 TRBJ1-3 TRBV11-2 NA NA TGTGCCAGCAGCTTAGAAGCTAGACCCTCTGGAAACACCATATATTTT CASSLEARPSGNTIYF
13 TRBJ1-2 TRBV29-1 once TRBD1 TGCAGCGCCGACAGGGGTCGCGGTTATGGCTACACCTTC CSADRGRGYGYTF
17 TRBJ2-2 TRBV25-1 NA NA TGTGCCAGCAGTTTGGCCGACAGCCTCATTAACACCGGGGAGCTGTTTTTT CASSLADSLINTGELFF
14 TRBJ2-1 TRBV6-5 NA TRBD2 TGTGCCAGCAGCCCCGAGACTAGCGGTATCGAGCAGTTCTTC CASSPETSGIEQFF
16 TRBJ2-5 TRBV7-2 few NA TGTGCCAGCAGCCCTGCAGCGGGCCCCGTATCGGAGACCCAGTACTTC CASSPAAGPVSETQYF
17 TRBJ2-6 TRBV6-6 NA TRBD1 TGTGCCAGCAGTCCGAGGACAGGGACCACTGGGGCCAACGTCCTGACTTTC CASSPRTGTTGANVLTF
15 TRBJ2-7 TRBV4-3 few TRBD1 TGCGCCAGCAGCTTTAGACAGGGGCGTACCTACGAGCAGTACTTC CASSFRQGRTYEQYF
17 TRBJ2-7 TRBV5-4 once NA TGTGCCAGCAGCTCCTTCAAGAGAGCAGGGAATCCCTACGAGCAGTACTTC CASSSFKRAGNPYEQYF
15 TRBJ2-1 TRBV24-1 NA TRBD2 TGTGCCACCAGTGATATAGCGGGGGGATACAATGAGCAGTTCTTC CATSDIAGGYNEQFF
14 TRBJ1-1 TRBV7-9 NA NA TGTGCCAGCAGCTCTCGATCTCGCCCGGAGGGAGCTTTCTTT CASSSRSRPEGAFF
15 TRBJ2-7 TRBV7-2 NA NA TGTGCCAGCAGCTTAGCGCCGGGGTTCTCCTACGAGCAGTACTTC CASSLAPGFSYEQYF
16 TRBJ2-1 TRBV7-8 NA TRBD1 TGTGCCAGCAGCTTGCTCGGGACAGGGGAATACAATGAGCAGTTCTTC CASSLLGTGEYNEQFF
14 TRBJ1-5 TRBV19 few TRBD1 TGTGCCAGTAGTATAGGGCAGGGGGCAGGGCCCCAGCATTTT CASSIGQGAGPQHF
15 TRBJ1-6 TRBV2 once TRBD1 TGTGCCAGCAGTAGGAGGACAGGGGGGGATTCACCCCTCCACTTT CASSRRTGGDSPLHF
14 TRBJ1-1 TRBV7-8 few NA TGTGCCAGCCGGAAAGGGGGGGAGAACACTGAAGCTTTCTTT CASRKGGENTEAFF
15 TRBJ1-2 TRBV5-8 NA NA TGTGCCAGCAGCTGGGGCCCGGACAGTAACTATGGCTACACCTTC CASSWGPDSNYGYTF
11 TRBJ1-1 TRBV19 NA NA TGTGCCAGTAGTCAGGATTTTCAAGCTTTCTTT CASSQDFQAFF
19 TRBJ2-7 TRBV5-1 NA TRBD1 TGCGCCAGCAGCGGGGGCCGGGACAGGGGAAGTTTATTGCCTTACGAGCAGTACTTC CASSGGRDRGSLLPYEQYF
13 TRBJ1-1 TRBV4-3 few NA TGCGCCAGCAGCCAAGATAGTTGGACTGAAGCTTTCTTT CASSQDSWTEAFF
19 TRBJ2-2 TRBV11-2 NA TRBD2 TGTGCCAGCAGCTCCCGAATGGGGACTAGCGGGAGGAACACCGGGGAGCTGTTTTTT CASSSRMGTSGRNTGELFF
16 TRBJ2-3 TRBV7-9 NA TRBD2 TGTGCCAGCAGCTCTCGGGGACTAGCGGGAGTCGGTACGCAGTATTTT CASSSRGLAGVGTQYF